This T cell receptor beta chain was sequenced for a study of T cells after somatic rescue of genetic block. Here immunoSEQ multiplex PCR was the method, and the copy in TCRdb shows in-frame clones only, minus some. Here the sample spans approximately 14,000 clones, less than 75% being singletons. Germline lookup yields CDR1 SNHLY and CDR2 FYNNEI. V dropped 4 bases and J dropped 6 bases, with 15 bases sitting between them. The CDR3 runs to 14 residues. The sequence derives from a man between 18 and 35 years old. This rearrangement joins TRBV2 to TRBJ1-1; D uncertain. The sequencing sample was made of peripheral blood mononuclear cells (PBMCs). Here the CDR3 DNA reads TGTGCCAGCAGTGGTCACGAGCGGAGCCCTGAAGCTTTCTTT. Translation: CASSGHERSPEAFF.